Reported below is one T cell receptor (beta chain). Its antigen is undetermined. Method: immunoSEQ multiplex PCR; TCRdb's copy keeps in-frame clones and lacks some. In the table there are 50,000 to 70,000 clones, 60% to 85% of which are singletons. This sample is part of a study of radiation and T cells in renal cell carcinoma. Time point reported: blood 4 weeks post-SBRT, at nephrectomy. Documented treatment: 15 Gy SBRT to primary tumor, nephrectomy 4 weeks later. Nephrectomy followed 15 Gy stereotactic body radiation by 4 weeks. Clear cell pathology was present in this patient's renal cell carcinoma. The CDR3 length is 12 residues. CDR1 is SGHAT, CDR2 FQNNGV, per germline. Trimming took off 5 bases at V and 6 bases at J, with 11 bases between the two ends. Notes on the study in general: In blood, top tumor clones expanded by 2 weeks, shrinking by 4.

This sequence originates from a man in his sixties with renal cell carcinoma. The specimen comprised blood, sampled from a patient whose treatment included radiotherapy and nephrectomy. The rearrangement uses TRBV11-2 and TRBJ2-7; no reliable D call. The CDR3 bases are TGTGCCAGCAGCCTCGATAGGCTCGAGCAGTACGTC. Translating gives CASSLDRLEQYV.